Listed here are 21 T cell receptor beta chains from one sample, sequenced in a study of blood T cell repertoires in COVID-19. TCRdb's table, derived via immunoSEQ multiplex PCR, lists solely in-frame clones and lacks some. The table has about 170,000 clones, roughly nine tenths seen once. The sequencing input was peripheral blood. Receptor source: a woman aged 55-69 years with COVID-19, enrolled during active disease.

The J gene is TRBJ2-3, the V gene TRBV9; 10 nucleotides match TRBD1. This CDR3 comprises 18 residues. The germline V gene encodes CDR1 SGDLS and CDR2 YYNGEE. With 1 base clipped from V and 0 bases from J, the junction kept 8 bases outside the gene matches. CDR3 nucleotides: TGTGCCAGCAGCGTAAATCGACAGGGGGCGACCAGCACAGATACGCAGTATTTT. Translation: CASSVNRQGATSTDTQYF.

Of note for this clone: Other DNA sequences in the same sample also yield this CDR3. The CDR3 sequence: CASSVGGGSSYNEQFF. CDR3 coding DNA: TGTGCCAGCAGCGTAGGGGGCGGAAGCTCCTACAATGAGCAGTTCTTC. The chain joins TRBV9 to TRBJ2-1; a weak D match, TRBD1 (5 bases). The CDR3 length is 16 residues. Germline lookup yields CDR1 SGDLS and CDR2 YYNGEE. V was cut by 0 bases and J by 0 bases, with 10 bases left in between.

Ten or more counts support this clone. The genes are TRBV3-1 (or the pseudogene TRBV3-2) and TRBJ1-6; 7 nucleotides match TRBD1. The CDR3 loop spans 17 amino acids. J lost 3 bases, V lost 1 base, and 6 bases had no gene match. The V gene's germline CDR1 is LGHDT and CDR2 YNNKEL (reference sequence). CDR3 amino acids: CASSQVGTEYYNSPLHF. The CDR3 DNA reads TGTGCCAGCAGCCAAGTTGGGACAGAGTACTATAATTCACCCCTCCACTTT.

The chain is built from TRBV2 and TRBJ2-7, with D maybe TRBD2 (7 bases). V was trimmed by 1 base and J by 6 bases, leaving 13 bases between them. The CDR3 loop spans 14 amino acids. Per germline, CDR1 SNHLY and CDR2 FYNNEI. The DNA for the CDR3 is TGTGCCAGCAGTGAAGAGGGGGGGCCTGGCGAGCAGTACTTC. The encoded protein is CASSEEGGPGEQYF.

V and J are TRBV19 and TRBJ2-1, with a tentative D call TRBD1 (6 bases). In germline, CDR1 is LNHDA, CDR2 SQIVND (reference sequence). This CDR3 region has 13 residues. Trimming left V 6 bases short and J 6 bases short, with 12 bases between. This CDR3 reads CASSSPRGNEQFF. The CDR3 bases are TGTGCCAGTAGCTCCCCCAGGGGCAATGAGCAGTTCTTC.

V gene TRBV5-1 combines with J gene TRBJ1-4; 7 bases fit TRBD1. Germline CDR1 SGHRS, CDR2 YFSETQ. This CDR3 is built from 15 residues. V lost 5 bases and J lost 5; bases outside the gene matches: 9. The CDR3 sequence is CASSLYKGANEKLFF. The CDR3 DNA follows: TGCGCCAGCAGTTTATATAAGGGGGCGAATGAAAAACTGTTTTTT.

The chain uses TRBV5-1 and TRBJ2-7; 7 bases line up with TRBD2. J gave up 3 bases and V 7 bases, and 7 bases lay outside the gene matches. CDR1 SGHRS and CDR2 YFSETQ come from the germline V gene. CDR3 length equals 13 residues. In nucleotides, the CDR3 is TGCGCCAGCGCGGGGGAGGGGCTCTACGAGCAGTACTTC. Translating it yields CASAGEGLYEQYF.

The chain has TRBV6-2 or TRBV6-3 and TRBJ1-1, with D maybe TRBD1 (6 bases). The CDR3 is 17 residues long. V dropped 6 bases and J dropped 1 base, with 21 bases sitting between them. CDR1 and CDR2 (germline): MNHEY, SVGEGT. CDR3 loop: CASSPQLKNRANTEAFF. The CDR3 DNA follows: TGTGCCAGCAGCCCACAATTAAAAAACAGGGCGAACACTGAAGCTTTCTTT.

A word on this clone: The junction does not match germline at one end; this may be a read error. This chain joins TRBV4-3 and TRBJ1-6; 8 positions match TRBD1. The CDR3 has 14 residues. The germline V gene has CDR1 LGHNA and CDR2 YSLEER. CDR3 sequence reads: CASGQTGDDSPLHF. In DNA form, the CDR3 reads TGCGCCAGCGGCCAGACAGGGGACGATTCACCCCTCCACTTT.

This sequence joins TRBV12-5 and TRBJ2-1; the match to TRBD2 covers 7 bases. The V gene end was trimmed by 1 base and the J gene end by 5 bases; junction bases not matched to a gene: 8. Germline-derived CDR1 and CDR2 are LGHNT and FRNRAP. The CDR3 loop spans 16 amino acids. This chain's CDR3 is CASGLGAGNANNEQFF. The DNA for the CDR3 is TGTGCTAGTGGTTTGGGAGCGGGAAATGCGAACAATGAGCAGTTCTTC.

This sequence joins TRBV4-2 and TRBJ1-2; tentative D call: TRBD1 (5 bases). The CDR3 runs to 13 residues. Trimming stripped 6 bases from V and 2 bases from J, with 10 bases between. Per the germline V gene, CDR1 is LGHNA and CDR2 is YNFKEQ. CDR3 bases: TGTGCCAGCAGTCGGGGGGGGAACTATGGCTACACCTTC. This encodes CASSRGGNYGYTF.

This chain uses TRBV29-1 with TRBJ1-6; 9 bases agree with TRBD1. V shed 4 bases and J 4 bases; nucleotides not matched to a gene: 8. Germline V lookup: CDR1 SQVTM, CDR2 ANQGSEA. This CDR3 has 16 amino acids. The CDR3 loop is CSVVLPGQGYNSPLHF. In DNA, the CDR3 is TGCAGCGTTGTCTTACCGGGACAGGGTTATAATTCACCCCTCCACTTT.

This chain uses TRBV6-6 with TRBJ1-1; D is ambiguous. Germline assignment: CDR1 MNHNY and CDR2 SVGAGI (reference sequence). This CDR3 contains 13 residues. The ends were cut back, 6 bases at V and 1 base at J, with 9 bases in the middle. The CDR3 coding sequence is TGTGCCAGCAGCCTTACAACGAACACTGAAGCTTTCTTT. As protein: CASSLTTNTEAFF.

The V call is TRBV7-2, the J call TRBJ1-5, with TRBD1 identical over 7 bases. This CDR3 has 14 residues. Germline V gene lookup returns CDR1 SGHTA and CDR2 FQGNSA. J was trimmed by 3 bases and V by 4 bases; bases with no gene match: 3. This CDR3 is CASSSQGINQPQHF. In nucleotides, the CDR3 is TGTGCCAGCAGCTCACAGGGGATCAATCAGCCCCAGCATTTT. The full variable domain, rest sourced from reference TRBV7-2 and TRBJ1-5, is GAGVSQSPSNKVTEKGKDVELRCDPISGHTALYWYRQSLGQGLEFLIYFQGNSAPDKSGLPSDRFSAERTGGSVSTLTIQRTQQEDSAVYLCASSSQGINQPQHFGDGTRLSIL.

The chain combines TRBV27 with TRBJ2-7; 8 bases match TRBD1. J was trimmed by 5 bases and V by 3 bases; bases with no gene match: 9. The germline V gene encodes CDR1 MNHEY and CDR2 SMNVEV (reference sequence). The CDR3 loop spans 15 amino acids. In DNA form, the CDR3 reads TGTGCCAGCAGTTTTTATACCAGGGGGCCCCACGAGCAGTACTTC. Protein sequence: CASSFYTRGPHEQYF.

J is TRBJ1-2 and V is TRBV12-3 or TRBV12-4, with 7 bases identical to TRBD1. Unmatched junction bases numbered 5, after V lost 3 bases and J lost 7 bases. This CDR3 is built from 13 residues. CDR3: CASSLRDSSGYTF. CDR3 in DNA: TGTGCCAGCAGTTTGAGGGACAGTTCTGGCTACACCTTC.

CDR3 nucleotide sequence: TGTGCCGGCCGGATCACCCAGGACTATGGCTACACCTTC. It encodes CAGRITQDYGYTF. The V call is TRBV2, the J call TRBJ1-2; D not certain. Germline V CDR1 and CDR2: SNHLY, FYNNEI. Deletions cut 11 bases from V and 3 bases from J, with 16 bases between. The length of the CDR3 is 13 residues.

This chain joins TRBV9 and TRBJ1-4, with a possible D match to TRBD1 (5 bases). Germline lookup yields CDR1 SGDLS and CDR2 YYNGEE. V was shortened by 3 bases and J by 1 base, with 10 bases between the two germline ends. The CDR3 sequence is 15 residues long. The CDR3 is CASSDQGLTNEKLFF. CDR3 in DNA: TGTGCCAGCAGCGATCAGGGACTAACTAATGAAAAACTGTTTTTT. Filled out from reference TRBV9 and TRBJ1-4, the complete variable domain reads DSGVTQTPKHLITATGQRVTLRCSPRSGDLSVYWYQQSLDQGLQFLIQYYNGEERAKGNILERFSAQQFPDLHSELNLSSLELGDSALYFCASSDQGLTNEKLFFGSGTQLSVL.

The J gene is TRBJ1-6, the V gene TRBV25-1; unclear D gene. The V and J ends lost 1 base and 4 bases respectively, with 8 bases between them. This CDR3 contains 15 residues. Per the germline V gene, CDR1 is MGHDK and CDR2 is SYGVNS. The CDR3 nucleotides read TGTGCCAGCAGTGAATCACAGATTTATAATTCACCCCTCCACTTT. Translating it yields CASSESQIYNSPLHF.

CDR3 residues: CASSIVSLNGYEQYF. CDR3 nucleotides: TGTGCCAGCAGCATAGTGTCACTGAATGGCTACGAGCAGTACTTC. This chain uses TRBV7-9 with TRBJ2-7; D not certain. The CDR3 runs 15 residues. The V end lost 5 bases, the J end lost 3 bases, and 17 bases lay between the germline ends. The germline V gene has CDR1 SEHNR and CDR2 FQNEAQ (reference sequence).

The chain joins TRBV4-3 to TRBJ1-6; 9 bases are a match to TRBD1. Germline CDR1 LGHNA, CDR2 YSLEER. With 0 bases clipped from V and 10 bases from J, the junction kept 7 bases outside the gene matches. The CDR3 is 16 amino acids. The CDR3 DNA follows: TGCGCCAGCAGCCAAGATAGGGGACAGGGTATCTCACCCCTCCACTTT. It codes for CASSQDRGQGISPLHF.